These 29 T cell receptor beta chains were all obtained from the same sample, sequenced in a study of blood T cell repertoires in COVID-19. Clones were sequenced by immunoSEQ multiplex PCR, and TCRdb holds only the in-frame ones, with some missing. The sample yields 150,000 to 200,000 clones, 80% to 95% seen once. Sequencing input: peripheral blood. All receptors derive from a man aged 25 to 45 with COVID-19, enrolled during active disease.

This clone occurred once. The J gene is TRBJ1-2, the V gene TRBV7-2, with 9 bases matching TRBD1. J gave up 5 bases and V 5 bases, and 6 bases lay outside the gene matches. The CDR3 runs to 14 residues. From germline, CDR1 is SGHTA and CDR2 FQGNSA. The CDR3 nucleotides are TGTGCCAGCAGCCTGCGGACAGGGGAGTATGGCTACACCTTC. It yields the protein CASSLRTGEYGYTF.

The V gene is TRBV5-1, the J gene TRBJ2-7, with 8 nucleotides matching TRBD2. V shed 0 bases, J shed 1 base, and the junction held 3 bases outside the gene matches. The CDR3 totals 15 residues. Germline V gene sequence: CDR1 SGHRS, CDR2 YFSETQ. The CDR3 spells CASSLAGGRSYEQYF. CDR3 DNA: TGCGCCAGCAGCTTGGCCGGCGGGAGGTCCTACGAGCAGTACTTC.

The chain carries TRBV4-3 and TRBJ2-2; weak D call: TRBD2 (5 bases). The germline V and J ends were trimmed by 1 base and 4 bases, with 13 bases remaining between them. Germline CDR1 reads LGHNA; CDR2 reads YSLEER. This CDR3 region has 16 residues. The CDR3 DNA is TGCGCCAGCAGCCAAGGGCGGGCCTCGGGCACCGGGGAGCTGTTTTTT. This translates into CASSQGRASGTGELFF.

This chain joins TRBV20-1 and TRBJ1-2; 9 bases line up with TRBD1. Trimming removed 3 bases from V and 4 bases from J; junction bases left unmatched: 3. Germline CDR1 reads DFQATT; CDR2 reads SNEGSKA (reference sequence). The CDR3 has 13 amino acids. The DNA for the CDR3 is TGCAGTGCTAGTGGGACAGGGCTCTATGGCTACACCTTC. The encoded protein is CSASGTGLYGYTF.

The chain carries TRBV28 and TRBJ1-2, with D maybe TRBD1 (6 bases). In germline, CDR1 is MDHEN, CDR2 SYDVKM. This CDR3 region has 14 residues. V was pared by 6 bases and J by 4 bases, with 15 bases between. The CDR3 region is CASRIGGGGYGYTF. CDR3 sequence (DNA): TGTGCCAGCAGAATTGGGGGGGGCGGCTATGGCTACACCTTC.

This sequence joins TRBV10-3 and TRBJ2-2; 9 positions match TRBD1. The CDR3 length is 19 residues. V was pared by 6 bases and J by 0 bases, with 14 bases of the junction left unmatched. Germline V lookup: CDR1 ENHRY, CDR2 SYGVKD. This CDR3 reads CAISVVPGQGFTNTGELFF. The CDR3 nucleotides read TGTGCCATCAGCGTCGTCCCGGGACAGGGATTCACGAACACCGGGGAGCTGTTTTTT.

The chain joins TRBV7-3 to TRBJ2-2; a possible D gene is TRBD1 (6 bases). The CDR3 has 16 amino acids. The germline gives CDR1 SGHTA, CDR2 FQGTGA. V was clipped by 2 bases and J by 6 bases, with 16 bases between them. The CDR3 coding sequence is TGTGCCAGCAGCTTACTCGGACTGGGGGCCCCCGGGGAGCTGTTTTTT. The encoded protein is CASSLLGLGAPGELFF.

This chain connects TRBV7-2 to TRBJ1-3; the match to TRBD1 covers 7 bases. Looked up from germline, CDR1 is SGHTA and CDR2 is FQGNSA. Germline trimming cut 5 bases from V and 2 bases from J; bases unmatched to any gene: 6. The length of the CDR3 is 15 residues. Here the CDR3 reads CASSLGRGPGNTIYF. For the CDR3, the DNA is TGTGCCAGCAGCCTAGGTAGGGGGCCTGGAAACACCATATATTTT.

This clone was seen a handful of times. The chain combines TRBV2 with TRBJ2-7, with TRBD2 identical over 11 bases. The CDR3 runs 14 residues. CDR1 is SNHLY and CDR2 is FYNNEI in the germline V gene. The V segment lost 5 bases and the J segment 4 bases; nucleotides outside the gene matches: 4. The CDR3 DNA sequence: TGTGCCAGCAGTCCCGGGACTAGCGGTTACGAGCAGTACTTC. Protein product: CASSPGTSGYEQYF.

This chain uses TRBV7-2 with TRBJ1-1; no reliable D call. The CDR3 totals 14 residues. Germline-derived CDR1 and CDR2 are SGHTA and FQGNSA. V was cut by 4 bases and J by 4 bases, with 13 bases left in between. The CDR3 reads CASSSVTVFTEAFF. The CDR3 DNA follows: TGTGCCAGCAGCTCGGTTACAGTTTTCACTGAAGCTTTCTTT.

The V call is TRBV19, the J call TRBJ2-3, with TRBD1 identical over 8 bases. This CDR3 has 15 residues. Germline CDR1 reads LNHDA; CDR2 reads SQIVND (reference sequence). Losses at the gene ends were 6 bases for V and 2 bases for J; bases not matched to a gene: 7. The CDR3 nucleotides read TGTGCCAGTAGAGCCTGGGGACAGGTCACAGATACGCAGTATTTT. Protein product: CASRAWGQVTDTQYF.

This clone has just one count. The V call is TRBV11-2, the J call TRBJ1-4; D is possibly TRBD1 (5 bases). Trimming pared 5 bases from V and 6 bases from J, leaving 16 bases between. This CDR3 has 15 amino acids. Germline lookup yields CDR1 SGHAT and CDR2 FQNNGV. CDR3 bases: TGTGCCAGCAGCCCATACGGGGGAGGTCATGAAAAACTGTTTTTT. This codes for CASSPYGGGHEKLFF.

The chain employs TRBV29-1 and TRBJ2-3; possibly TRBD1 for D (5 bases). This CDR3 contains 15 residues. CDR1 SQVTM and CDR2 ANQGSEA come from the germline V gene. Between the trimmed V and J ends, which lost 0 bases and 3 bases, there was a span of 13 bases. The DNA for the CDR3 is TGCAGCGTTGAAGAAATGGGGCAGAGGACAGATACGCAGTATTTT. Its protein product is CSVEEMGQRTDTQYF.

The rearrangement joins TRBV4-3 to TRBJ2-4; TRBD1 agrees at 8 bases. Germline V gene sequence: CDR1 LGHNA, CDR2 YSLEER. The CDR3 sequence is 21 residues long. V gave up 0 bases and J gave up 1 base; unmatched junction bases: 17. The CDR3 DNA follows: TGCGCCAGCAGCCAAGAAATCGGTTTGATCAGGGGGCGTGAGGCCAAAAACATTCAGTACTTC. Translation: CASSQEIGLIRGREAKNIQYF.

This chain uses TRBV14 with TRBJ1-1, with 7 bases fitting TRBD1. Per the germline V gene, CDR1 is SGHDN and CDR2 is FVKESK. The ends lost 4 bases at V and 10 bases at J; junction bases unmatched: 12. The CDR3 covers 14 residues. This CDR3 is CASSLQDRVLGAFF. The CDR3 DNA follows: TGTGCCAGCAGCCTCCAAGACAGGGTTCTGGGAGCTTTCTTT.

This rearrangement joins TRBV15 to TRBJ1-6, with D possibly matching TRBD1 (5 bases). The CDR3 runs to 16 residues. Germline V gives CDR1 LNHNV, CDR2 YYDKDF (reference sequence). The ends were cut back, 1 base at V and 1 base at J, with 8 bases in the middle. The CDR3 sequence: CATSRGGRSYNSPLHF. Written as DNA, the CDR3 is TGTGCCACCAGCAGAGGGGGCAGATCCTATAATTCACCCCTCCACTTT.

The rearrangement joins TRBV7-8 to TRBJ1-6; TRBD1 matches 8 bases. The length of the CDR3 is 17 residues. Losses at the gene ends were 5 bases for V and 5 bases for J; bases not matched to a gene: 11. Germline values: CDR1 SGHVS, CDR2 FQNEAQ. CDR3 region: CASSPRAGRGHNSPLHF. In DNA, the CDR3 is TGTGCCAGCAGCCCACGGGCGGGCAGGGGGCATAATTCACCCCTCCACTTT. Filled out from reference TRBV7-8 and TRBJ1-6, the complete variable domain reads GAGVSQSPRYKVAKRGQDVALRCDPISGHVSLFWYQQALGQGPEFLTYFQNEAQLDKSGLPSDRFFAERPEGSVSTLKIQRTQQEDSAVYLCASSPRAGRGHNSPLHFGNGTRLTVT.

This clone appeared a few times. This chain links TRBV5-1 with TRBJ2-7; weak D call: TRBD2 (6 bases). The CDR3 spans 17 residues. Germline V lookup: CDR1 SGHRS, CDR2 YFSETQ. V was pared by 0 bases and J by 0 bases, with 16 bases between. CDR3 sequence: CASSLAGWEAYSYEQYF. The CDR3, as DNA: TGCGCCAGCAGCTTGGCCGGATGGGAGGCCTACTCCTACGAGCAGTACTTC.

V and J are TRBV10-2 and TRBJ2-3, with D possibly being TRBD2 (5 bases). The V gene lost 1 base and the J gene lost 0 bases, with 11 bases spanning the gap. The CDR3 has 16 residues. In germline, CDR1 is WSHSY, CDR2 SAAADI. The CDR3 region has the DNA TGCGCCAGCAGTGAGTGGGCTAGCTCTAGCACAGATACGCAGTATTTT. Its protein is CASSEWASSSTDTQYF.

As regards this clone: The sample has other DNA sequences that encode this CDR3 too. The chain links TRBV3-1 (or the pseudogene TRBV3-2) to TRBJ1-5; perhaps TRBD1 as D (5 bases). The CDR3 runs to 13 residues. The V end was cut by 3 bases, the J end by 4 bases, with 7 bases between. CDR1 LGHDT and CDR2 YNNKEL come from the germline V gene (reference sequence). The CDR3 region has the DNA TGTGCCAGCAGCCAGGGGGGGAATCAGCCCCAGCATTTT. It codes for CASSQGGNQPQHF.

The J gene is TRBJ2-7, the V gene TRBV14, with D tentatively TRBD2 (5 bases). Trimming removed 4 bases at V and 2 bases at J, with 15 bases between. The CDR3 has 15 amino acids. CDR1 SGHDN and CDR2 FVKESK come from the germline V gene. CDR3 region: CASSPPGGYPYEQYF. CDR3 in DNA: TGTGCCAGCAGCCCTCCCGGAGGATATCCCTACGAGCAGTACTTC.

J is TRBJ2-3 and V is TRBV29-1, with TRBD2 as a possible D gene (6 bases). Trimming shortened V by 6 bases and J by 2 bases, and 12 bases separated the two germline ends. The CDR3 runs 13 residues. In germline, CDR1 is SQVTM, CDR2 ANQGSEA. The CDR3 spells CSVQAGLTDTQYF. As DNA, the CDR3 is TGCAGCGTCCAAGCGGGCCTCACAGATACGCAGTATTTT.

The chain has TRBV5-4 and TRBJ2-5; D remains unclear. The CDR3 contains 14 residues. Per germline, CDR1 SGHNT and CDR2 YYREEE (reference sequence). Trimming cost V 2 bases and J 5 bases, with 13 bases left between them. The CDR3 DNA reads TGTGCCAGCAGCTTCGACTCAGTTTTGGAGACCCAGTACTTC. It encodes CASSFDSVLETQYF. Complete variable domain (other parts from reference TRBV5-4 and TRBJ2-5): ETGVTQSPTHLIKTRGQQVTLRCSSQSGHNTVSWYQQALGQGPQFIFQYYREEENGRGNFPPRFSGLQFPNYSSELNVNALELDDSALYLCASSFDSVLETQYFGPGTRLLVL.

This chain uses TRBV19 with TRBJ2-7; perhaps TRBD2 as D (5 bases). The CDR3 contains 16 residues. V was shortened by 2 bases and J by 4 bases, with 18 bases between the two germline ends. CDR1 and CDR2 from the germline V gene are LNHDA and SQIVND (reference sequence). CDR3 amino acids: CASSIYPDGGPYEQYF. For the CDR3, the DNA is TGTGCCAGTAGTATATACCCCGACGGAGGCCCGTACGAGCAGTACTTC. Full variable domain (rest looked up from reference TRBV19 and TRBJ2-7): DGGITQSPKYLFRKEGQNVTLSCEQNLNHDAMYWYRQDPGQGLRLIYYSQIVNDFQKGDIAEGYSVSREKKESFPLTVTSAQKNPTAFYLCASSIYPDGGPYEQYFGPGTRLTVT.

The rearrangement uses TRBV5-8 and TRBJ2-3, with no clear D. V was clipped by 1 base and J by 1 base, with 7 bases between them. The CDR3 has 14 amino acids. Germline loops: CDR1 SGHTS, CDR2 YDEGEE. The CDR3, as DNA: TGTGCCAGCAGCTTGTGGCAGGGCACAGATACGCAGTATTTT. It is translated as CASSLWQGTDTQYF.

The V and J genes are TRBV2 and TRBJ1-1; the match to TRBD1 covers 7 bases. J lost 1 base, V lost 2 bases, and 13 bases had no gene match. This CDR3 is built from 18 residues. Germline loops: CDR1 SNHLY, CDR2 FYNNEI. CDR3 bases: TGTGCCAGCAGTGAAAGGGCAGGGGGACTGTCCTGGAACACTGAAGCTTTCTTT. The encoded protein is CASSERAGGLSWNTEAFF.

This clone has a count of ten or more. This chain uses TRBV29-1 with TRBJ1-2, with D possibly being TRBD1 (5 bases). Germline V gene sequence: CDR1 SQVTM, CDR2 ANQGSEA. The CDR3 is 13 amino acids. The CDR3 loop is CSIRALLGYGYTF. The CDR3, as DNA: TGCAGTATCAGGGCACTCCTGGGCTATGGCTACACCTTC.

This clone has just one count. CDR3 in DNA: TGTGCCAGTAGTATAGTGCAGGGGGCCAACGTCCTGACTTTC. The encoded protein is CASSIVQGANVLTF. The rearrangement links TRBV19 to TRBJ2-6; D ambiguous. With 1 base removed from V and 4 bases from J, the gap between germline ends came to 5 bases. Germline assignment: CDR1 LNHDA and CDR2 SQIVND (reference sequence). The CDR3 length is 14 residues.

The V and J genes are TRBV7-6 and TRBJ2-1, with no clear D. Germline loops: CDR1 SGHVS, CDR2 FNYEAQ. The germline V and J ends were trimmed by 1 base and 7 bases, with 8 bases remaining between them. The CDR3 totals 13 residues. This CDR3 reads CASSLGQLNEQFF. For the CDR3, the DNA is TGTGCCAGCAGCTTAGGCCAGTTGAATGAGCAGTTCTTC.